What follows describes a single T cell receptor (beta chain). These data are taken from a study of control samples from healthy donors and cancer patients. Profiling relied on immunoSEQ multiplex PCR, and the TCRdb table lists in-frame clones only, not all of them. The sample yields some 150,000 clones, around 94% seen once. Germline-derived CDR1 and CDR2 are LGHNA and YNFKEQ. The CDR3 contains 15 residues. V was pared by 5 bases and J by 4 bases, with 8 bases of the junction left unmatched. The V and J genes are TRBV4-2 and TRBJ2-1, with 7 bases lining up with TRBD1. The receptor was isolated from a man aged 55 to 70 with colorectal cancer. The sequencing input was PBMCs. The CDR3 bases are TGTGCCAGCAGCTACTCCGGGACAGAATACAATGAGCAGTTCTTC. Amino acid sequence: CASSYSGTEYNEQFF.